These T cell receptor beta chains were read from a single sample in a study of T cell responses to AZD1222 COVID-19 vaccine. Generated by immunoSEQ multiplex PCR, the TCRdb table keeps only in-frame clones and is missing some. The sample holds 150,000 to 160,000 clones, 87% seen once. Source: peripheral blood, taken 28 days after the second AZD1222 dose. These receptors all stem from an adult who received the AZD1222 COVID-19 vaccine. CDR3s include the opening cysteine and the closing phenylalanine or tryptophan. Each record gives: CDR3 protein, CDR3 DNA, clone size, V gene, J gene, D gene. D genes are given only for firm matches. Where a row states a size, it is once, few, many or the class of an expanded clone; other rows omit it.

CDR3: CATSRDKAGHTEAFF; DNA: TGTGCCACCAGCAGAGATAAGGCAGGGCACACTGAAGCTTTCTTT; size: .; V: TRBV15; J: TRBJ1-1; D: .
CDR3: CASSLRDLGEQYF; DNA: TGTGCCAGCAGCTTACGGGACCTGGGGGAGCAGTACTTC; size: once; V: TRBV13; J: TRBJ2-7; D: .
CDR3: CASSSQGQGGTEAFF; DNA: TGTGCCAGCTCATCGCAGGGACAGGGGGGCACTGAAGCTTTCTTT; size: once; V: TRBV18; J: TRBJ1-1; D: TRBD1
CDR3: CAWSFTGNTEAFF; DNA: TGTGCCTGGAGTTTCACAGGGAACACTGAAGCTTTCTTT; size: .; V: TRBV30; J: TRBJ1-1; D: .
CDR3: CASSYSREGLREQFF; DNA: TGTGCCAGCAGTTACTCCCGGGAGGGGTTGCGTGAGCAGTTCTTC; size: few; V: TRBV6-5; J: TRBJ2-1; D: TRBD2
CDR3: CASSEAPGLAATDTQYF; DNA: TGTGCCAGCAGTGAAGCGCCGGGACTAGCGGCCACAGATACGCAGTATTTT; size: .; V: TRBV6-1; J: TRBJ2-3; D: TRBD2
CDR3: CASSLAAYNEQFF; DNA: TGTGCCAGCAGCTTAGCGGCCTACAATGAGCAGTTCTTC; size: .; V: TRBV7-2; J: TRBJ2-1; D: .
CDR3: CASSLGTGLITDTQYF; DNA: TGTGCCAGCAGTTTAGGGACGGGACTTATCACAGATACGCAGTATTTT; size: .; V: TRBV28; J: TRBJ2-3; D: .
CDR3: CASSLGVPEPPYF; DNA: TGTGCCAGCAGCTTAGGAGTCCCAGAACCCCCATACTTC; size: .; V: TRBV7-2; J: TRBJ2-7; D: .
CDR3: CASSSDGARGLNEQFF; DNA: TGCGCCAGCAGCTCCGATGGGGCTAGGGGGCTGAATGAGCAGTTCTTC; size: .; V: TRBV5-1; J: TRBJ2-1; D: TRBD1
CDR3: CASSPRGLAGPSAGELFF; DNA: TGTGCCAGCAGCCCCAGGGGACTAGCGGGACCCTCCGCCGGGGAGCTGTTTTTT; size: once; V: TRBV5-4; J: TRBJ2-2; D: TRBD2
CDR3: CASSDGTSGVYEQYF; DNA: TGTGCCAGCAGTGATGGGACTAGCGGAGTCTACGAGCAGTACTTC; size: .; V: TRBV2; J: TRBJ2-7; D: TRBD2
CDR3: CSVEDRASGRGSYEQYF; DNA: TGCAGCGTTGAAGATAGGGCTAGCGGGAGAGGATCTTACGAGCAGTACTTC; size: .; V: TRBV29-1; J: TRBJ2-7; D: TRBD2
CDR3: CASSIHSGYEQYF; DNA: TGTGCCAGTAGTATTCATAGCGGCTACGAGCAGTACTTC; size: .; V: TRBV19; J: TRBJ2-7; D: .
CDR3: CASSSGTSGSRYTDTQYF; DNA: TGTGCCAGCAGTTCAGGGACTAGCGGGAGCCGGTACACAGATACGCAGTATTTT; size: .; V: TRBV2; J: TRBJ2-3; D: TRBD2
CDR3: CASSEQGETGFYSGELFF; DNA: TGTGCCAGCTCTGAACAGGGCGAGACAGGGTTTTATTCCGGGGAGCTGTTTTTT; size: .; V: TRBV6-4; J: TRBJ2-2; D: TRBD1
CDR3: CAWSGTALREKLFF; DNA: TGTGCCTGGAGTGGGACAGCCTTGAGGGAAAAACTGTTTTTT; size: .; V: TRBV30; J: TRBJ1-4; D: .
CDR3: CASRISGELEQYF; DNA: TGTGCCAGCCGGATCTCAGGGGAACTCGAGCAGTACTTC; size: .; V: TRBV27; J: TRBJ2-7; D: .
CDR3: CASSSPLGETQYF; DNA: TGTGCCAGCAGCTCCCCTCTAGGAGAGACCCAGTACTTC; size: .; V: TRBV5-4; J: TRBJ2-5; D: .
CDR3: CASSRSDRYYEQYF; DNA: TGTGCCAGCAGCCGATCCGACAGATACTACGAGCAGTACTTC; size: .; V: TRBV6-2/TRBV6-3; J: TRBJ2-7; D: .
CDR3: CAIRVTDTQYF; DNA: TGTGCCATCAGAGTAACAGATACGCAGTATTTT; size: .; V: TRBV10-3; J: TRBJ2-3; D: .
CDR3: CASSSPSPSGYNEQFF; DNA: TGTGCCAGCAGTTCCCCCTCGCCTAGCGGCTACAATGAGCAGTTCTTC; size: .; V: TRBV21-1; J: TRBJ2-1; D: .
CDR3: CASSPNRAYEQFF; DNA: TGTGCCAGCTCACCCAATAGGGCCTATGAGCAGTTCTTC; size: .; V: TRBV18; J: TRBJ2-1; D: .
CDR3: CASSLAGTVSPRPQHF; DNA: TGTGCCAGCAGCTTAGCCGGGACAGTCTCCCCTAGGCCCCAGCATTTT; size: .; V: TRBV7-2; J: TRBJ1-5; D: TRBD1
CDR3: CASSPPRQNTGELFF; DNA: TGTGCCAGCAGTCCCCCCCGACAGAACACCGGGGAGCTGTTTTTT; size: .; V: TRBV28; J: TRBJ2-2; D: .
CDR3: CASSSQSGLAVYEQYF; DNA: TGTGCCAGCAGCTCACAGTCCGGACTAGCGGTGTACGAGCAGTACTTC; size: .; V: TRBV7-2; J: TRBJ2-7; D: TRBD2
CDR3: CASSVDGDTQYF; DNA: TGTGCCAGCAGCGTAGATGGGGATACGCAGTATTTT; size: .; V: TRBV9; J: TRBJ2-3; D: .
CDR3: CARSLGVSGFPQETQYF; DNA: TGTGCCAGAAGCTTGGGCGTTAGCGGGTTCCCACAAGAGACCCAGTACTTC; size: .; V: TRBV5-3; J: TRBJ2-5; D: TRBD2
CDR3: CASSAQGAGTEAFF; DNA: TGTGCCAGCAGTGCACAGGGGGCTGGCACTGAAGCTTTCTTT; size: .; V: TRBV6-2/TRBV6-3; J: TRBJ1-1; D: TRBD1
CDR3: CASSIRTGQTDIQYF; DNA: TGTGCCAGCAGCATCCGTACAGGGCAAACAGACATTCAGTACTTC; size: .; V: TRBV5-8; J: TRBJ2-4; D: .
CDR3: CASSTRTSGSWTRNEQFF; DNA: TGCGCCAGCAGCACACGGACTAGCGGGAGTTGGACACGCAATGAGCAGTTCTTC; size: .; V: TRBV5-1; J: TRBJ2-1; D: TRBD2
CDR3: CASSRDLSSAAGELFF; DNA: TGTGCCAGCAGCCGCGACCTATCCTCCGCGGCGGGGGAGCTGTTTTTT; size: .; V: TRBV11-2; J: TRBJ2-2; D: .